The clone carrying this TCR beta chain turned up a few times. Its specificity is unknown. TCRdb passed the reads through MiXCR, listing each CDR3 protein once. The table lists approximately 630,000 distinct CDR3 sequences, 24% of them singletons. From germline, CDR1 is SGHDT and CDR2 YYEEEE. Trimming stripped 1 base from V and 6 bases from J, with 18 bases between. CDR3 size: 16 residues. The data were obtained in a study of T cell repertoires in cytomegalovirus infection. Overall study context: It was the public TCR beta signatures that indicated both CMV infection and matching HLA type.

Study-wide results and caveats: People with CMV and the relevant HLA were identified by cumulative public TCR beta family frequency. In two of eight donors, the top clonotype was HLA-C-restricted CMV-specific.

The receptor comes from a human donor in good health (CMV status not recorded). Some clones in this sample may be carry-over from other donors' samples. This chain joins TRBV5-6 and TRBJ2-3; a possible D gene is TRBD1 (5 bases). The sample taken for sequencing was CD8+ T cells from PBMCs. CDR3 in DNA: TGTGCCAGCAGCTTGATTTCGGCAGGGCAACTGGATACGCAGTATTTT. This gives the protein CASSLISAGQLDTQYF.